This T cell receptor beta chain is from a study of shared clonotypes between healthy human individuals. V dropped 8 bases and J dropped 7 bases, with 11 bases sitting between them. Germline values: CDR1 LNHNV, CDR2 YYDKDF (reference sequence). CDR3 length equals 11 residues. In this sample, this clone turned up once. Produced via immunoSEQ multiplex PCR; TCRdb's table is partial and in-frame only. This repertoire shows 1.4 million or so clones, 97% to 99% found once; its top ten account for roughly 0.35%. The chain uses TRBV15 and TRBJ2-5; TRBD2 is a possible D gene (6 bases). The sequence came from a man aged 25-40 years in good health. Sequencing was performed on naive CD4+ T cells sorted from blood. Stated subset: CD45RA+ positively selected. The CDR3 DNA reads TGTGCCACCGTCCGGCGGGGGACCCAGTACTTC. Translating it yields CATVRRGTQYF.